These 16 T cell receptor beta chains originate from one sample sequenced in a study of T cells in Graves' hyperthyroidism and ophthalmopathy. Authors of the study amplified TCR beta CDR3 regions from RNA transcripts. Primed by the HTBI set, a first-round RT-PCR was run on the TCR CDR3. In TCRdb, the multiplex PCR reads were re-called with MiXCR into one record per CDR3 protein. Of 550,000 to 600,000 distinct CDR3 sequences listed, 11% to 15% were seen once; the top ten hold about 6.6%. The sample was blood. Receptors originate from a woman aged 18-29 years with Graves' ophthalmopathy.

Worth noting for this clonotype: A much larger clone lies one base from this, so it may be a read error. V usage is TRBV29-1 and J usage is TRBJ2-7; 7 nucleotides line up with TRBD2. The CDR3 consists of 13 residues. In germline, CDR1 is SQVTM, CDR2 ANQGSEA. V was clipped by 4 bases and J by 2 bases; unmatched bases: 5. CDR3 bases: TGCAGCGTTGCTACTAGCGTAACCTACGAGCAGTACTTC. Its translation: CSVATSVTYEQYF.

This clonotype was seen many times. The chain has TRBV12-5 and TRBJ2-7; 10 nucleotides line up with TRBD2. The V gene end was trimmed by 1 base and the J gene end by 5 bases; junction bases not matched to a gene: 8. There are 16 residues in the CDR3. Germline V CDR1 and CDR2: LGHNT, FRNRAP. CDR3 protein: CASGLASGREKHEQYF. As DNA, the CDR3 is TGTGCTAGTGGTTTGGCTAGCGGGAGAGAGAAGCACGAGCAGTACTTC.

This clonotype was recorded at least ten times. The chain joins TRBV24-1 to TRBJ2-5; no clear D gene. V shed 3 bases and J shed 1 base, with 11 bases lying between them. The CDR3 consists of 15 residues. Germline CDR1 reads KGHDR; CDR2 reads SFDVKD. CDR3 in DNA: TGTGCCACCAGTGATCCCGCTATGGGCCAAGAGACCCAGTACTTC. Translated: CATSDPAMGQETQYF.

This clonotype was seen a handful of times. The chain recombines TRBV14 with TRBJ2-7; D tentatively fits TRBD1 or TRBD2 (5 bases each). Deletions cut 4 bases from V and 9 bases from J, with 19 bases between. This CDR3 is 14 amino acids long. Per the germline V gene, CDR1 is SGHDN and CDR2 is FVKESK. In nucleotides, the CDR3 is TGTGCCAGCAGCCGAGGGGATCACTCCCCTACGCAGTACTTC. Its protein product is CASSRGDHSPTQYF.

The sample holds many counts of this clonotype. The chain links TRBV12-3 or TRBV12-4 to TRBJ2-7, with 16 positions matching TRBD2. CDR3 length: 16 amino acids. J was trimmed by 4 bases and V by 6 bases; bases with no gene match: 6. CDR3 DNA: TGTGCCAGCAGCTCGGGACTAGCGGGAGGGTGGTACGAGCAGTACTTC. Translated: CASSSGLAGGWYEQYF.

CDR3 bases: TGCGCCAGCAGCCAACCTTGGACGGGGGACTATGGCTACACCTTC. Its protein product is CASSQPWTGDYGYTF. The rearrangement links TRBV4-1 to TRBJ1-2; D possibly corresponds to TRBD1 (5 bases). This CDR3 is built from 15 residues. The germline CDR1 and CDR2 sequences are MGHRA and YSYEKL. The V end was cut by 2 bases, the J end by 3 bases, with 13 bases between.

With respect to this clonotype: A much larger clone sits a single nucleotide away, making a read error possible. This chain joins TRBV6-5 and TRBJ2-7; unclear D gene. V was clipped by 1 base and J by 0 bases, with 7 bases between them. Germline lookup yields CDR1 MNHEY and CDR2 SVGAGI. The CDR3 consists of 14 residues. CDR3 sequence reads: CASSYLGLSYEQYF. CDR3 in DNA: TGTGCCAGCAGTTACTTGGGCCTCTCCTACGAGCAGTACTTC.

This clonotype was seen a few times. V usage is TRBV20-1 and J usage is TRBJ1-5; possible D gene TRBD1, 6 bases. The CDR3 spans 19 residues. From germline, CDR1 is DFQATT and CDR2 SNEGSKA (reference sequence). Trimming shortened V by 0 bases and J by 5 bases, and 26 bases separated the two germline ends. DNA for the CDR3: TGCAGTGCTAGAGACATAGACCCCAGGGGACCTAAACCTGATCAGCCCCAGCATTTT. It specifies CSARDIDPRGPKPDQPQHF.

This clonotype was detected ten times or more. The chain recombines TRBV19 with TRBJ2-5; either TRBD1 or TRBD2 may fit D (7 bases each). The V and J ends lost 6 bases and 0 bases respectively, with 17 bases between them. From germline, CDR1 is LNHDA and CDR2 SQIVND (reference sequence). The CDR3 totals 16 residues. CDR3 sequence reads: CASSLSGTEHQETQYF. As DNA, the CDR3 is TGTGCCAGTAGCCTAAGCGGGACAGAACACCAAGAGACCCAGTACTTC.

This clonotype was seen repeatedly, ten times or more. The V call is TRBV7-9, the J call TRBJ1-2; D perhaps matches TRBD1 (5 bases). CDR1 SEHNR and CDR2 FQNEAQ come from the germline V gene (reference sequence). The CDR3 runs 15 residues. Between the trimmed V and J ends, which lost 2 bases and 8 bases, there was a span of 18 bases. CDR3 nucleotide sequence: TGTGCCAGCAGCTTAAGGCGAGGGACGGCGGGGGGCTACACCTTC. Its translation is CASSLRRGTAGGYTF.

This clonotype was counted many times. The V gene is TRBV6-1, the J gene TRBJ1-1; D perhaps matches TRBD1 (6 bases). Per germline, CDR1 MNHNS and CDR2 SASEGT. There are 14 residues in the CDR3. Between the trimmed V and J ends, which lost 6 bases and 0 bases, there was a span of 11 bases. The CDR3 DNA reads TGTGCCAGCAGCCGTCCAGGGGTGAACACTGAAGCTTTCTTT. Translation gives CASSRPGVNTEAFF.

The table lists this clonotype with many counts. This chain connects TRBV11-2 to TRBJ2-1; 8 positions match TRBD2. The CDR3 loop spans 15 amino acids. CDR1 SGHAT and CDR2 FQNNGV come from the germline V gene. V shed 5 bases and J 2 bases; nucleotides not matched to a gene: 5. The chain's CDR3 is CASSPTSGAYNEQFF. CDR3 DNA sequence: TGTGCCAGCAGCCCCACTAGCGGTGCCTACAATGAGCAGTTCTTC.

This clonotype has only a few counts. V usage is TRBV5-6 and J usage is TRBJ2-5; TRBD2 is a possible D gene (6 bases). Germline V gene sequence: CDR1 SGHDT, CDR2 YYEEEE. V was shortened by 3 bases and J by 4 bases, with 16 bases between the two germline ends. There are 15 residues in the CDR3. CDR3 sequence reads: CASSSRDLVGETQYF. The CDR3 coding sequence is TGTGCCAGCAGCTCCCGGGACTTAGTCGGAGAGACCCAGTACTTC.

This clonotype has more than one count but fewer than ten. V is TRBV19 and J is TRBJ1-1; D remains unclear. The V gene lost 8 bases and the J gene lost 4 bases, with 11 bases spanning the gap. The CDR3 length is 12 residues. Germline V gene data show CDR1 as LNHDA and CDR2 as SQIVND (reference sequence). The CDR3 region has the DNA TGTGCCAGTTTTTCACGGACCACTGAAGCTTTCTTT. It is translated as CASFSRTTEAFF.

With respect to this clonotype: A much larger clone is a single base away; this may be a read error. The rearrangement uses TRBV18 and TRBJ2-7, with D possibly being TRBD1 (5 bases). Trimming took 5 bases from V and 3 from J, leaving 8 bases between them. Germline assignment: CDR1 KGHSH and CDR2 LQKENI. The CDR3 covers 12 residues. The DNA for the CDR3 is TGTGCCAGCTCATTACAGGACTACGAGCAGTACGTC. It translates to CASSLQDYEQYV.

This clonotype was counted many times. This rearrangement joins TRBV2 to TRBJ2-6, with TRBD1 as a possible D gene (6 bases). This CDR3 spans 16 amino acids. Between the trimmed V and J ends, which lost 4 bases and 2 bases, there was a span of 12 bases. From germline, CDR1 is SNHLY and CDR2 FYNNEI. The CDR3 reads CASSGVEGAGANVLTF. In DNA form, the CDR3 reads TGTGCCAGCAGTGGAGTAGAGGGGGCTGGGGCCAACGTCCTGACTTTC. The full variable domain, rest sourced from reference TRBV2 and TRBJ2-6, is EPEVTQTPSHQVTQMGQEVILRCVPISNHLYFYWYRQILGQKVEFLVSFYNNEISEKSEIFDDQFSVERPDGSNFTLKIRSTKLEDSAMYFCASSGVEGAGANVLTFGAGSRLTVL.